A selection of T cell receptor beta chains follows, all from one sample in a study of blood T cell repertoires in COVID-19. This table comes from immunoSEQ multiplex PCR, and its TCRdb copy is limited to in-frame clones, with some not included. The repertoire holds under 200,000 clones, with under 90% as singletons. Sequencing used peripheral blood. The receptors were sampled from a woman in her 70s with COVID-19, enrolled during active disease. Each CDR3 is given with its conserved first and last residue. A D gene is named only where the DNA matches it firmly. Not every row has a clone size; where given, it reads once, few, many or a size class.

J gene	V gene	clone size	D gene	CDR3 DNA	CDR3 protein
TRBJ1-4	TRBV3-1/TRBV3-2	.	.	TGTGCCAGCAGCCAAGATCTTGGGAGCGCGGGACGGCGAGAAAAACTGTTTTTT	CASSQDLGSAGRREKLFF
TRBJ2-1	TRBV6-5	few	.	TGTGACCCCCAGGGCCTCTGGTACAATGAGCAGTTCTTC	CDPQGLWYNEQFF
TRBJ1-2	TRBV6-5	once	.	TGTGCCAGCAGTCTAACAGGGAAGGCTAACTATGGCTACACCTTC	CASSLTGKANYGYTF
TRBJ1-2	TRBV4-1	.	TRBD1	TGCGCCAGCAGTGGACAGGTGATCAATGGCTACACCTTC	CASSGQVINGYTF
TRBJ1-2	TRBV6-1	.	TRBD1	TGTGCCAGCAGTGAACAAGCAGGGGGGCTGAACTATGGCTACACCTTC	CASSEQAGGLNYGYTF
TRBJ2-5	TRBV27	.	TRBD2	TGTGCCAGCACCCAATCCCCTGGGGGGGTGGGGGAGACCCAGTACTTC	CASTQSPGGVGETQYF
TRBJ2-3	TRBV5-4	once	.	TGTGCCAGCAGCTTGGCCAGGGCTTCGGATACGCAGTATTTT	CASSLARASDTQYF
TRBJ2-3	TRBV27	.	TRBD2	TGTGCCAGCACTCGTAGCGGGAGGGCCGGGGCAGATACGCAGTATTTT	CASTRSGRAGADTQYF
TRBJ2-1	TRBV12-5	.	TRBD2	TGTGCTAGTGGTCAAAGGACTAGCGGGATGAATGAGCAGTTCTTC	CASGQRTSGMNEQFF
TRBJ2-1	TRBV5-1	.	TRBD1	TGCGCCAGCAGCTCGGGACAGGGGGCGACGGTTGAGCAGTTCTTC	CASSSGQGATVEQFF
TRBJ2-3	TRBV12-3/TRBV12-4	.	TRBD2	TGTGCCAGCAGGTCTAGCGGGGGCCATACGCAGTATTTT	CASRSSGGHTQYF
TRBJ2-1	TRBV2	.	TRBD1	TGTGCCAGCAGTACGGACAGGGAGTCCTACAATGAGCAGTTCTTC	CASSTDRESYNEQFF
TRBJ1-1	TRBV9	.	.	TGTGCCAGCAGCCCTACAAGGGTAGGGGCGATGGCTTTCTTT	CASSPTRVGAMAFF
TRBJ2-3	TRBV7-2	.	TRBD1	TGTGCCAGCAGCTTAGGTGGCATACAGGGGACAGATACGCAGTATTTT	CASSLGGIQGTDTQYF
TRBJ1-1	TRBV6-6	.	TRBD1	TGTGCCAGCAGCCTCAGGGGGCATGGAACTGAAGCTTTCTTT	CASSLRGHGTEAFF
TRBJ2-1	TRBV7-9	.	TRBD2	TGTGCCAGCAGCTGGCAACTAGCGGGAGTCCAGGAGCAGTTCTTC	CASSWQLAGVQEQFF
TRBJ2-7	TRBV5-1	once	.	TGCGCCAGCAGTGGGGGGGCCCGATCCTACGAGCAGTACTTC	CASSGGARSYEQYF
TRBJ2-5	TRBV19	.	TRBD2	TGTGCCAGTAGTATCAGCGGGGGGTACCGGGAGACCCAGTACTTC	CASSISGGYRETQYF
TRBJ1-4	TRBV7-9	.	TRBD1	TGTGCCAGCAGCGGAGATAGGGGGCGCAGCGAAAAACTGTTTTTT	CASSGDRGRSEKLFF
TRBJ2-4	TRBV12-3/TRBV12-4	.	.	TGTGCCAGCAGTCCTCGTCCCAAAAACATTCAGTACTTC	CASSPRPKNIQYF
TRBJ1-1	TRBV5-1	.	.	TGCGCCAGCAGCTTGGCCCCAGGGAACACTGAAGCTTTCTTT	CASSLAPGNTEAFF
TRBJ1-2	TRBV18	.	.	TGTGCCAGCTCACCGAGACAGAATAACTATGGCTACACCTTC	CASSPRQNNYGYTF
TRBJ2-2	TRBV10-3	few	.	TGTGCCATCGGTCAGGGGTACACCGGGGAGCTGTTTTTT	CAIGQGYTGELFF
TRBJ1-5	TRBV10-2	.	.	TGCGCCAGCAGTGAGTCGCGGCCCAATCAGCCCCAGCATTTT	CASSESRPNQPQHF
TRBJ1-2	TRBV28	.	TRBD1	TGTGCCAGCAGTTTCCTCCGGCAGGGGGCCTTTTATAACTATGGCTACACCTTC	CASSFLRQGAFYNYGYTF
TRBJ2-1	TRBV4-2	.	TRBD2	TGTGCCAGCAGCCAAGAGAGCGGGAGCTCCTACAATGAGCAGTTCTTC	CASSQESGSSYNEQFF
TRBJ1-5	TRBV7-8	.	.	TGTGCCAGCAGCTTAACAGAGAATCAGCCCCAGCATTTT	CASSLTENQPQHF
TRBJ2-1	TRBV4-2	.	.	TGTGCCAGCAGCCAAGATATTTTAGGGGATGAGCAGTTCTTC	CASSQDILGDEQFF
TRBJ2-3	TRBV12-5	.	TRBD2	TGTGCTAGTGGCCCCTCTAGCGGGGTTCCAGATACGCAGTATTTT	CASGPSSGVPDTQYF
TRBJ1-3	TRBV2	.	.	TGTGCCAGCGGGGCCCAGGGAACTGGAAACACCATATATTTT	CASGAQGTGNTIYF
TRBJ1-2	TRBV6-5	.	TRBD1	TGTGCCAGCAGTTCCCCCGACAGGGCTGTGTTTGGCTACACCTTC	CASSSPDRAVFGYTF
TRBJ2-7	TRBV28	.	TRBD1	TGTGCCAGCAGTCCGCCAAACAGGGGCCCTGTCTACGAGCAGTACTTC	CASSPPNRGPVYEQYF
TRBJ1-5	TRBV28	.	.	TGTGCCAGCAGTTTGCGGGGGGCGGTCAATCAGCCCCAGCATTTT	CASSLRGAVNQPQHF
TRBJ2-1	TRBV9	.	TRBD2	TGTGCCAGCAGCGTCAGTTCGGGACGCGGGAGTCTCAATGAGCAGTTCTTC	CASSVSSGRGSLNEQFF
TRBJ2-3	TRBV19	.	TRBD2	TGTGCCAGTAGTATAGCGGGAGGGTCCGCAGATACGCAGTATTTT	CASSIAGGSADTQYF
TRBJ1-4	TRBV6-5	.	.	TGTGCCAGCAGCCTTACCAGGGTGGATGAAAAACTGTTTTTT	CASSLTRVDEKLFF
TRBJ1-6	TRBV28	.	.	TGTGCCAGCAGTGGGTCCTTGGGAGTTTCACCCCTCCACTTT	CASSGSLGVSPLHF
TRBJ1-2	TRBV5-4	.	.	TGTGCCAGCAGCTTGGATACCACCACCACTTATGGCTACACCTTC	CASSLDTTTTYGYTF
TRBJ2-5	TRBV28	.	.	TGTGCCAGCACGTTCCGGGACAAGGGGAGGGGAGAGACCCAGTACTTC	CASTFRDKGRGETQYF
TRBJ1-1	TRBV5-1	.	TRBD1	TGCGCCAGCAGCTTGGATGACGACAGGGGTAAAGCTTTCTTT	CASSLDDDRGKAFF
TRBJ2-2	TRBV29-1	.	TRBD2	TGCAGCGTCTTAGCGGGAGAGGGGGTCGGGGAGCTGTTTTTT	CSVLAGEGVGELFF
TRBJ1-6	TRBV5-8	.	TRBD1	TGTGCCAGCAGCCCCCGGGACAGGGGACTGCTAGCCCTCCACTTT	CASSPRDRGLLALHF
TRBJ1-1	TRBV2	.	.	TGTGCCAGCAATGGCGGGCCAGTGAACACTGAAGCTTTCTTT	CASNGGPVNTEAFF
TRBJ2-4	TRBV7-9	.	TRBD2	TGTGCCAGCAGCTTAGCGGGCGGGAGCATTCAGTACTTC	CASSLAGGSIQYF
TRBJ1-1	TRBV30	.	TRBD1	TGTGCCTGGATCGCCCAGACAGGGTCGGGCTTGATCAACACTGAAGCTTTCTTT	CAWIAQTGSGLINTEAFF